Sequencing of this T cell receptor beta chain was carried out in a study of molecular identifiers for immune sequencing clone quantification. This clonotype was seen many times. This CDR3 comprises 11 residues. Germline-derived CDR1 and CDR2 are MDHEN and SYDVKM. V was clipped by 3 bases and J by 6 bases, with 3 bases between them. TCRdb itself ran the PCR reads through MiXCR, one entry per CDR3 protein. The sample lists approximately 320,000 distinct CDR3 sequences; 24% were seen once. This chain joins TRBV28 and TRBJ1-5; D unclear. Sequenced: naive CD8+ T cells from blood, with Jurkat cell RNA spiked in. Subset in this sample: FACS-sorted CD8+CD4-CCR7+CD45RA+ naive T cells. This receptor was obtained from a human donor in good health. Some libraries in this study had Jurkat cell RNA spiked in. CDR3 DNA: TGTGCCAGCAGTTTTGGTCAGCCCCAGCATTTT. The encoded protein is CASSFGQPQHF.